Described below is a single T cell receptor (beta chain) sequence and its context. This specimen comes from a study of T-cell reconstitution after alpha-beta-depleted transplantation in children. TCRbeta library construction was performed incorporating unique molecular identifiers. One entry per CDR3 protein results from TCRdb running MiXCR on the PCR reads. Of about 640,000 distinct CDR3 sequences in the sample, 15% to 20% were seen once. This CDR3 spans 15 amino acids. Trimming took off 3 bases at V and 0 bases at J, with 14 bases between the two ends. CDR1 and CDR2 from the germline V gene are DFQATT and SNEGSKA (reference sequence).

The sample here was PBMCs from the stem cell graft donor, taken from the stem cell graft. The sequence derives from a human donor who donated a stem cell graft to a child with acute myeloid leukemia. The chain joins TRBV20-1 to TRBJ1-1; no firm D call. The CDR3 DNA follows: TGCAGTGCTAGTAAGGTCTCCATAATGAACACTGAAGCTTTCTTT. Translated, it gives CSASKVSIMNTEAFF.